This TCR beta chain is drawn from a study of blood T cells in healthy people across ages. This clonotype came up a few times. Approximately 9.2 milliliters was the volume of peripheral blood drawn from each donor. Extraction yielded at least 5 micrograms of total RNA per sample. This CDR3 is 19 amino acids long. Germline V gives CDR1 ENHRY, CDR2 SYGVKD. Trimming cost V 4 bases and J 4 bases, with 26 bases left between them. It was with a sample-barcoded 5' primer and a J-beta primer mix that a second PCR of roughly 7 to 12 cycles was run. A tag from a template-switch adaptor with 12 random nucleotides marked each cDNA molecule. Using its own MiXCR run on the 5' RACE reads, TCRdb lists one record per CDR3 protein. The sample has more than 1,400,000 distinct CDR3 sequences, 42% seen once.

Sequenced material: blood. The V gene is TRBV10-3, the J gene TRBJ2-1; maybe TRBD1 (7 bases). The receptor was derived from a young woman in good health. CDR3 sequence reads: CAISGPEDSGGTLYNEQFF. The DNA of the CDR3 is TGTGCCATCAGTGGACCAGAGGACTCAGGGGGGACACTGTACAATGAGCAGTTCTTC.